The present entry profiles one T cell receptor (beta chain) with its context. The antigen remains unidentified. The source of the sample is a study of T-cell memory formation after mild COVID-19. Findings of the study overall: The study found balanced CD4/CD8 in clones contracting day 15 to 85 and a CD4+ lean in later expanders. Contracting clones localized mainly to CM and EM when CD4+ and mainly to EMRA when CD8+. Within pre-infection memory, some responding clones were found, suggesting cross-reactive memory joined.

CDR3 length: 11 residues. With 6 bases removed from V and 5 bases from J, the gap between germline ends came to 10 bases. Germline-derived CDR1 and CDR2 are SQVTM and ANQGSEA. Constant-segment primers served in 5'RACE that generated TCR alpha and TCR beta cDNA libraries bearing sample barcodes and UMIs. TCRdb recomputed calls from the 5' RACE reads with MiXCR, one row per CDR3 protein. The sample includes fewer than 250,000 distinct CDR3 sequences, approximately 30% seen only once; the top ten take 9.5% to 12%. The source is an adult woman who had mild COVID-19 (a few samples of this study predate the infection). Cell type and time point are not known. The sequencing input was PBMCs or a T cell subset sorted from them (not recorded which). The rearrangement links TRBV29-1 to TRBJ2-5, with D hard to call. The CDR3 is CSVDHTETQYF. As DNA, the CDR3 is TGCAGCGTGGACCATACCGAGACCCAGTACTTC.